This T cell receptor (beta chain) was obtained from a study of T cell changes during pregnancy in multiple sclerosis. The protocol was immunoSEQ multiplex PCR, while the TCRdb copy is restricted to in-frame clones and leaves out a portion. The sample records over 30,000 clones, about 89% being singletons. CDR1 is SNHLY, CDR2 FYNNEI, per germline. The V gene lost 8 bases and the J gene lost 2 bases, with 13 bases spanning the gap. The CDR3 contains 13 residues. The rearrangement links TRBV2 to TRBJ2-7; tentative D call: TRBD2 (5 bases). The clonotype comes from a female donor with multiple sclerosis, enrolled in a pregnancy study. The sequenced sample was CD8+ T cells from peripheral blood mononuclear cells, obtained in the third trimester of pregnancy. The CDR3 sequence is CASLRLAPYEQYF. Here the CDR3 DNA reads TGTGCCAGCCTTCGGCTAGCCCCCTACGAGCAGTACTTC.